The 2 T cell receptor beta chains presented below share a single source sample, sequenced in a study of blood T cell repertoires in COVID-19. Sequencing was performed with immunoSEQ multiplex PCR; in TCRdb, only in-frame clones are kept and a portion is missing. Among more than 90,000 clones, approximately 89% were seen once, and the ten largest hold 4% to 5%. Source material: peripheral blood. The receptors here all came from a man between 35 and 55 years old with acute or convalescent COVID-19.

CDR3 bases: TGCGCCAGCAGCCAAGATTATCGATCCGGGACAGGGGGCCGAAACACCATATATTTT. Its protein product is CASSQDYRSGTGGRNTIYF. The chain uses TRBV4-3 and TRBJ1-3; 12 bases agree with TRBD1. The CDR3 has 19 residues. J was trimmed by 5 bases and V by 0 bases; bases with no gene match: 11. Germline V lookup: CDR1 LGHNA, CDR2 YSLEER.

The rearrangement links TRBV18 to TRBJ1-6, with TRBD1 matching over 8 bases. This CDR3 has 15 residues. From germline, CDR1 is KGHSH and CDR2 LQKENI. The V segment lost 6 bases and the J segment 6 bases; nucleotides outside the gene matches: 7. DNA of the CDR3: TGTGCCAGCTCGTCGGACAGGGCCCCTAATTCACCCCTCCACTTT. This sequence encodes CASSSDRAPNSPLHF.